The subject of this entry is one T cell receptor beta chain. These data come from a study of tumor-infiltrating lymphocytes in oesophageal squamous cell carcinoma. The CDR3 has 14 amino acids. Trimming at V came to 8 bases and at J to 4 bases, leaving 10 bases not matched to a gene. Germline loops: CDR1 SGHTA, CDR2 FQGNSA. Using its own MiXCR run on the PCR reads, TCRdb lists one record per CDR3 protein. The sample lists approximately 9,600 distinct CDR3 sequences, roughly 60% occurring once. The material sequenced was esophageal tumor tissue. This sequence was found in a male donor with esophageal squamous cell carcinoma. The V call is TRBV7-2, the J call TRBJ1-1; 7 bases fit TRBD1. The CDR3 DNA sequence: TGTGCCAGCTTCCGCCGACAGGGCAGCACTGAAGCTTTCTTT. It is translated as CASFRRQGSTEAFF.